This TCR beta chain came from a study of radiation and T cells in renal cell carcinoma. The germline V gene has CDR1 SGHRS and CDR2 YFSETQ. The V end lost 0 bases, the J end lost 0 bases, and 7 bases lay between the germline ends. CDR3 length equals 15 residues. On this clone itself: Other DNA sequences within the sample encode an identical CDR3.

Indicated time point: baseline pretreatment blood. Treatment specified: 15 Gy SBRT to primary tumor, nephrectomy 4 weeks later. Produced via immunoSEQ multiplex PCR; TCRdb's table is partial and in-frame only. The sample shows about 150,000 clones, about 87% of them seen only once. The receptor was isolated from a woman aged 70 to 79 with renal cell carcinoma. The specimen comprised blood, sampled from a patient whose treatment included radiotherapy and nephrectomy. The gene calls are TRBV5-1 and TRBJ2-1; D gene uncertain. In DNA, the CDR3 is TGCGCCAGCAGCTTGGAACAGAGCTCCTACAATGAGCAGTTCTTC. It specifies CASSLEQSSYNEQFF. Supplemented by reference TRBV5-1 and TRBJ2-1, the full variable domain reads KAGVTQTPRYLIKTRGQQVTLSCSPISGHRSVSWYQQTPGQGLQFLFEYFSETQRNKGNFPGRFSGRQFSNSRSEMNVSTLELGDSALYLCASSLEQSSYNEQFFGPGTRLTVL.